Below, one T cell receptor (beta chain) is given with its context. Clones were read by immunoSEQ multiplex PCR, and TCRdb kept only the in-frame ones, dropping some. Among some 130,000 clones listed, around nine tenths were seen once. The sample originates from a study of blood T cell repertoires in COVID-19. Trimming removed 5 bases from V and 10 bases from J, with 17 bases in between. The germline gives CDR1 MDHEN, CDR2 SYDVKM. This CDR3 has 14 residues. The TCR sequence derives from a man in his fifties or sixties with active or convalescent COVID-19. Specimen: peripheral blood. The chain combines TRBV28 with TRBJ1-4; D is undetermined. The CDR3 is CASSDARVARKLFF. The CDR3 bases are TGTGCCAGCAGTGACGCAAGGGTAGCGAGAAAACTGTTTTTT.